This is a list of T cell receptor beta chains from one sample in a study of blood T cell repertoires in COVID-19. Produced via immunoSEQ multiplex PCR; TCRdb's table is partial and in-frame only. The sample lists over 15,000 clones, roughly nine tenths occurring once. The sequencing sample was made of peripheral blood. These receptors were collected from a man aged 60-69 years with acute or convalescent COVID-19. The CDR3 runs from the conserved cysteine through the conserved F or W. The order of the fields is CDR3 DNA, CDR3 protein, clone size, V gene, D gene, J gene, CDR3 length. The D gene is left open where the match is weak. Clone size is shown for a subset of rows, as once, few, many or a class of expanded clone.

DNA: TGTGCCAGCAGAAGGGGCGCAGGGGGGGAAAAACTGTTTTTT; CDR3: CASRRGAGGEKLFF; size: -; V: TRBV5-6; D: TRBD1; J: TRBJ1-4; length: 14
DNA: TGCGCCAGCAGCCCCGGGGGGGGTGACCAGCCCCAGCATTTT; CDR3: CASSPGGGDQPQHF; size: -; V: TRBV5-1; D: -; J: TRBJ1-5; length: 14
DNA: TGTGCCAGCTCAGCTTCAGGGGGGCGAACTGGGGGCGAGCAGTACTTC; CDR3: CASSASGGRTGGEQYF; size: -; V: TRBV18; D: -; J: TRBJ2-7; length: 16
DNA: TGTGCCAGCAGCCCTCGATGGACAGGCTCCTACGAGCAGTACTTC; CDR3: CASSPRWTGSYEQYF; size: -; V: TRBV9; D: TRBD1; J: TRBJ2-7; length: 15
DNA: TGTGCCAGCAGCCCCGGTAATAACTATGGCTACACCTTC; CDR3: CASSPGNNYGYTF; size: -; V: TRBV3-1/TRBV3-2; D: -; J: TRBJ1-2; length: 13
DNA: TGCGCCAGACACAGGGGGGGCCGGTATGGAGCTTTCTTT; CDR3: CARHRGGRYGAFF; size: once; V: TRBV10-1; D: TRBD1; J: TRBJ1-1; length: 13
DNA: TGCAGCGGCCAAACCGGGACAGCAGGCGGCACAGATACGCAGTATTTT; CDR3: CSGQTGTAGGTDTQYF; size: -; V: TRBV29-1; D: TRBD1; J: TRBJ2-3; length: 16
DNA: TGTGCCAGCAGTTGGGCCTACGGGGGTGAGTACGAGCAGTACTTC; CDR3: CASSWAYGGEYEQYF; size: few; V: TRBV6-2/TRBV6-3; D: -; J: TRBJ2-7; length: 15
DNA: TGTGCCAGCAGTGGGCGACTGAAGAAAGATACGCAGTATTTT; CDR3: CASSGRLKKDTQYF; size: -; V: TRBV2; D: -; J: TRBJ2-3; length: 14
DNA: TGTGCCAGCAGGCCCACCGGGACACGAGCCTACGAGCAGTACTTC; CDR3: CASRPTGTRAYEQYF; size: -; V: TRBV28; D: -; J: TRBJ2-7; length: 15
DNA: TGTGCCAGCAGCCCCCGGGACAGGGCGACCTACGAGCAGTACTTC; CDR3: CASSPRDRATYEQYF; size: -; V: TRBV13; D: TRBD1; J: TRBJ2-7; length: 15
DNA: TGTGCCTGGAGTACCCGAAGGGGGGAGGGTGGCTACACCTTC; CDR3: CAWSTRRGEGGYTF; size: -; V: TRBV30; D: -; J: TRBJ1-2; length: 14
DNA: TGTGCCAGCAGCCCTGGGACTAGCGGCCTCCAAGAGACCCAGTACTTC; CDR3: CASSPGTSGLQETQYF; size: -; V: TRBV3-1/TRBV3-2; D: TRBD2; J: TRBJ2-5; length: 16
DNA: TGTGCCAGCAGTGAAGGCCCCGGACAGGGCTTGAGGAATGAAAAACTGTTTTTT; CDR3: CASSEGPGQGLRNEKLFF; size: -; V: TRBV25-1; D: TRBD1; J: TRBJ1-4; length: 18
DNA: TGCGCCAGCAGCTTGCACAAACCTCTAGCGGGCCCCAGCACAGATACGCAGTATTTT; CDR3: CASSLHKPLAGPSTDTQYF; size: -; V: TRBV5-1; D: TRBD2; J: TRBJ2-3; length: 19
DNA: TGCGCCAGCAGCCCAGGGACTAGCGGGAGTAGTAGAGAGACCCAGTACTTC; CDR3: CASSPGTSGSSRETQYF; size: -; V: TRBV5-1; D: TRBD2; J: TRBJ2-5; length: 17
DNA: TGTGCCAGCAGCTTGGCCTTGAGCACAGATACGCAGTATTTT; CDR3: CASSLALSTDTQYF; size: -; V: TRBV5-4; D: -; J: TRBJ2-3; length: 14
DNA: TGTGCCAGCAGTGTAGCGGGAGGAGGGACCTACGAGCAGTACTTC; CDR3: CASSVAGGGTYEQYF; size: -; V: TRBV25-1; D: TRBD2; J: TRBJ2-7; length: 15
DNA: TGTGCCACCGGGAGGGACACCCGGGCGGAGGGCTACACCTTC; CDR3: CATGRDTRAEGYTF; size: large; V: TRBV15; D: -; J: TRBJ1-2; length: 14
DNA: TGCGCCAGCACCGAGGCAGGGCTCGAATATGGCTACACCTTC; CDR3: CASTEAGLEYGYTF; size: -; V: TRBV10-2; D: -; J: TRBJ1-2; length: 14
DNA: TGTGCCAGCTCACCTCCGGGAGAGAGAACTGGGGCCAACGTCCTGACTTTC; CDR3: CASSPPGERTGANVLTF; size: -; V: TRBV18; D: -; J: TRBJ2-6; length: 17
DNA: TGTGCCAGCAGTGACTACGGGGGGGGGACCTACGAGCAGTACTTC; CDR3: CASSDYGGGTYEQYF; size: few; V: TRBV2; D: TRBD2; J: TRBJ2-7; length: 15
DNA: TGTGCCAGCAGTACTTCAGGGTTCCAAGAGACCCAGTACTTC; CDR3: CASSTSGFQETQYF; size: -; V: TRBV27; D: -; J: TRBJ2-5; length: 14
DNA: TGTGCCAGCAGCCGGACTAGCGGGTCGCCGGGGGGAGAGACCCAGTACTTC; CDR3: CASSRTSGSPGGETQYF; size: -; V: TRBV3-1/TRBV3-2; D: TRBD2; J: TRBJ2-5; length: 17
DNA: TGCGCCAGCAGCGCGACAGACACGAACACTGAAGCTTTCTTT; CDR3: CASSATDTNTEAFF; size: -; V: TRBV5-1; D: -; J: TRBJ1-1; length: 14
DNA: TGTGCCAGCAGCGTACTAAACTCTGGAAACACCATATATTTT; CDR3: CASSVLNSGNTIYF; size: -; V: TRBV28; D: -; J: TRBJ1-3; length: 14